This T cell receptor (beta chain) derives from a study of cytomegalovirus exposure and HLA in healthy donors. Study-level findings and limits: In a later analysis, an Asian-associated ancestry cluster reportedly showed fewer N-insertions than the roughly 730-donor mean. Other equally common chains were less clonally expanded than HLA-associated TCR beta chains, a later analysis showed. Presence/absence results assume similar sequencing depth per donor, which may not hold. Information on immune exposure was restricted to one variable (CMV serostatus).

The CDR3 covers 14 residues. V lost 2 bases and J lost 0; bases outside the gene matches: 1. Germline V gene lookup returns CDR1 SGHRS and CDR2 YFSETQ. On this clone itself: Its antigen remains unidentified.

PCR primers comprised 60 Vbeta and 13 Jbeta primers. Generated by immunoSEQ multiplex PCR, the TCRdb table keeps only in-frame clones and is missing some. This sample carries fewer than 200,000 clones, about 80% of them seen once, and the ten largest clones take 2% to 2.5%. This sequence originates from a woman between 25 and 40 years old in good health and CMV-seronegative. Sequencing was carried out using PBMCs. This chain links TRBV5-1 with TRBJ2-5; 7 bases agree with TRBD1. The chain's CDR3 is CASSFGQDQETQYF. For the CDR3, the DNA is TGCGCCAGCAGCTTTGGACAGGACCAAGAGACCCAGTACTTC.